This T cell receptor beta chain was sequenced during a study of shared clonotypes between healthy human individuals. As originally analysed: ImmunoSEQ gave junction-only sequences without quality scores, so filtering differed. Some clones are missing from TCRdb's copy, which holds only in-frame ones; the method was immunoSEQ multiplex PCR. V and J calls and clone size come straight from that table; D and trimming were deduced from the DNA. This sample has about a million clones, with 70% to 80% found just once. After removal of 1 base from V and 4 bases from J, the junction contained 9 bases not matched to a gene. CDR1 SGHNT and CDR2 YYREEE come from the germline V gene (reference sequence). The CDR3 consists of 16 residues.

The sequence derives from a young man in good health. This chain links TRBV5-4 with TRBJ1-1; the match to TRBD1 covers 8 bases. Sequencing was done on a sample of memory CD4+ T cells sorted from blood. Subset meaning: CD45RA-negative fraction. The CDR3 bases are TGTGCCAGCAGCTTGAGGGGACAGGTGGGCGGCACTGAAGCTTTCTTT. As protein: CASSLRGQVGGTEAFF.